This paragraph reports one TCR beta chain. As yet, its antigen is unknown. The germline V and J ends were trimmed by 1 base and 3 bases, with 10 bases remaining between them. Germline assignment: CDR1 DFQATT and CDR2 SNEGSKA (reference sequence). The CDR3 runs to 14 residues. These data originate in a study of blood T cells in healthy people across ages. Study-level findings and limits: PBMCs that were unsorted prevented a conclusive naive versus antigen-experienced comparison. Naive CD4+ cells and diversity were both higher in long-lived donors than in aged donors.

For the second PCR, which ran for roughly 7 to 11 cycles, a sample-barcoded 5' primer and a J-beta primer mix were used. Each cDNA molecule was tagged by a template-switch adaptor with 12 random nucleotides. Each CDR3 protein is one row after TCRdb ran MiXCR on the 5' RACE reads. The sample has 720,000 or so distinct CDR3 sequences, around 38% seen once. This clonotype was obtained from a man of 80 years or more in good health. The rearrangement links TRBV20-1 to TRBJ2-1; D possibly corresponds to TRBD1 (6 bases). The sample was blood. The CDR3 nucleotides are TGCAGTGCTAGAGTTACACAGGGCTACAATGAGCAGTTCTTC. This gives the protein CSARVTQGYNEQFF.